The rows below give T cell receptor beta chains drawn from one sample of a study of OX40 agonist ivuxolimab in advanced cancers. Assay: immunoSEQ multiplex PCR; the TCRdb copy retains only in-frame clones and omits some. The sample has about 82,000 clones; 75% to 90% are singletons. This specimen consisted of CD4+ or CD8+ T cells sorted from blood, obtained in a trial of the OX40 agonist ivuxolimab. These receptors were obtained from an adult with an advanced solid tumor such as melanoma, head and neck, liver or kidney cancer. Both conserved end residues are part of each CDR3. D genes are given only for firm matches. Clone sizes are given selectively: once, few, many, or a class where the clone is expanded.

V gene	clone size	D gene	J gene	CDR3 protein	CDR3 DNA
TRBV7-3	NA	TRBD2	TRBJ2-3	CASSRLAGTSIDTQYF	TGTGCCAGCAGCCGATTAGCGGGGACCTCGATTGATACGCAGTATTTT
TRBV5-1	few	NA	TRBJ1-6	CASSLAGDSPLHF	TGCGCCAGCAGCTTGGCCGGTGATTCACCCCTCCACTTT
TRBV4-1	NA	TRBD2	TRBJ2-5	CASSQGTSGGAISETQYF	TGCGCCAGCAGCCAGGGGACTAGCGGGGGGGCCATCTCGGAGACCCAGTACTTC
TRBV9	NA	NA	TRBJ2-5	CASSADGAQETQYF	TGTGCCAGCAGCGCGGACGGTGCCCAAGAGACCCAGTACTTC
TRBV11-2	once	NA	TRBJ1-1	CASSFQPDTEAFF	TGTGCCAGCAGCTTTCAACCCGACACTGAAGCTTTCTTT
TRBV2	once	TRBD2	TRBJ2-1	CASSPGLAVNEQFF	TGTGCCAGCAGCCCGGGACTAGCGGTAAATGAGCAGTTCTTC
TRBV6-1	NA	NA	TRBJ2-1	CASSETLPGARNEQFF	TGTGCCAGCAGTGAAACCTTGCCGGGGGCCAGGAATGAGCAGTTCTTC
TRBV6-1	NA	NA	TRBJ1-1	CASRIAGIRNTEAFF	TGTGCCAGTAGAATCGCGGGGATACGTAACACTGAAGCTTTCTTT
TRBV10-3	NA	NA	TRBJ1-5	CAISEAAGKNQPQHF	TGTGCCATCAGTGAGGCAGCGGGGAAAAATCAGCCCCAGCATTTT
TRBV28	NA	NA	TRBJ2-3	CASSSGGLDTDTQYF	TGTGCCAGCAGTTCTGGGGGGCTCGACACAGATACGCAGTATTTT
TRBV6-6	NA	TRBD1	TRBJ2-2	CASSYDRGPGGELFF	TGTGCCAGCAGTTACGACAGGGGGCCAGGCGGGGAGCTGTTTTTT
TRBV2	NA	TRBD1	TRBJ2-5	CASTDRGKETQYF	TGTGCCAGCACCGACAGGGGGAAAGAGACCCAGTACTTC
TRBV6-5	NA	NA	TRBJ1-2	CASSLRRIYGYTF	TGTGCCAGCAGCCTCCGCAGGATCTATGGCTACACCTTC
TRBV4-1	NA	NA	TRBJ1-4	CASSQPQGRRRLFF	TGCGCCAGCAGCCAGCCCCAGGGTCGGAGGCGGCTGTTTTTT
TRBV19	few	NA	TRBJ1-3	CASVAGAGNTIYF	TGTGCCAGCGTCGCGGGGGCCGGAAACACCATATATTTT
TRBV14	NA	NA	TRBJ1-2	CASSHLGRGVINGYTF	TGTGCCAGCAGCCACTTGGGTAGGGGGGTCATCAATGGCTACACCTTC
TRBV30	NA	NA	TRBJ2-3	CAWSLTTSTDTQYF	TGTGCCTGGAGTTTAACAACTAGCACAGATACGCAGTATTTT
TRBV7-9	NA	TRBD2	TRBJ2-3	CASSPRSGGTDTQYF	TGTGCCAGCAGCCCCCGTAGCGGGGGTACAGATACGCAGTATTTT
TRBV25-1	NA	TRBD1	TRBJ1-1	CARYEGALNTEAFF	TGTGCCAGGTACGAGGGGGCCCTGAACACTGAAGCTTTCTTT
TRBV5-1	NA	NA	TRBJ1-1	CASSPTRGGSNTEAFF	TGCGCCAGCAGCCCCACGCGGGGTGGGAGCAACACTGAAGCTTTCTTT
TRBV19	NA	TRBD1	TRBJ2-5	CASSISVADRGRETQYF	TGTGCCAGTAGTATATCGGTCGCGGACAGGGGTCGAGAGACCCAGTACTTC
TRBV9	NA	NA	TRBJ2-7	CASSVARSPYEQYF	TGTGCCAGCAGCGTAGCCCGATCACCCTACGAGCAGTACTTC
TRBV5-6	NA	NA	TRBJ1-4	CASSPSGGRGTEKLFF	TGTGCCAGCAGCCCATCCGGGGGGCGAGGCACTGAAAAACTGTTTTTT
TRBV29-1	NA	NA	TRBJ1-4	CSVAPQVGEKLFF	TGCAGCGTTGCACCGCAGGTTGGGGAAAAACTGTTTTTT
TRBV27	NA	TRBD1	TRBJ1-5	CASGRSGQGNQPQHF	TGTGCCAGCGGTCGAAGTGGACAGGGCAATCAGCCCCAGCATTTT
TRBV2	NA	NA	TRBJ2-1	CASRGTFRDNEQFF	TGTGCCAGCAGGGGGACTTTTAGGGACAATGAGCAGTTCTTC
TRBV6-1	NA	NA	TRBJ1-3	CAITQGDVRNTIYF	TGTGCCATAACCCAGGGAGATGTCAGAAACACCATATATTTT
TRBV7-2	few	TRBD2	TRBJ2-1	CASSFGGTSATYNEQFF	TGTGCCAGCAGCTTCGGAGGGACTAGCGCTACCTACAATGAGCAGTTCTTC
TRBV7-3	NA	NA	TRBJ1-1	CASSPSRGNTEAFF	TGTGCCAGCAGCCCCAGTAGGGGGAACACTGAAGCTTTCTTT
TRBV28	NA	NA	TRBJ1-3	CASSSPRGNTIYF	TGTGCCAGCAGTTCCCCAAGAGGAAACACCATATATTTT
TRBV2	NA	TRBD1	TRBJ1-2	CASVERTGVDYGYTF	TGTGCCAGCGTAGAAAGGACAGGGGTAGACTATGGCTACACCTTC
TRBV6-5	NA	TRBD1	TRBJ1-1	CASSPRTGEAFF	TGTGCCAGCAGTCCGCGGACAGGAGAAGCTTTCTTT
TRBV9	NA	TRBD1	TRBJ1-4	CASSPRQGYEKLFF	TGTGCCAGCAGCCCTAGACAGGGATATGAAAAACTGTTTTTT
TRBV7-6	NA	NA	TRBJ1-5	CASSAGSHQPQHF	TGTGCCAGCAGCGCCGGGTCTCATCAGCCCCAGCATTTT
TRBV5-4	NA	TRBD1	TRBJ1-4	CASSQGGQGISREKLFF	TGTGCCAGCAGCCAGGGGGGACAGGGTATTTCGCGAGAAAAACTGTTTTTT
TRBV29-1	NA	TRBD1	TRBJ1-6	CSVGQGGSPLHF	TGCAGCGTGGGACAGGGCGGCTCACCCCTCCACTTT
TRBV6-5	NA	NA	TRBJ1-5	CASSYRAGDQPQHF	TGTGCCAGCAGCTACAGAGCGGGGGATCAGCCCCAGCATTTT
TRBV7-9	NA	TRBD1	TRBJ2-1	CASSPPGQSSYNEQFF	TGTGCCAGCAGCCCCCCGGGACAGAGCTCCTACAATGAGCAGTTCTTC
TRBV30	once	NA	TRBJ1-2	CAWSPGEGGYTF	TGTGCCTGGAGTCCCGGGGAGGGAGGCTACACCTTC
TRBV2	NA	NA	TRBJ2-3	CASSGTAPPDTQYF	TGTGCCAGCAGTGGGACAGCCCCACCGGATACGCAGTATTTT
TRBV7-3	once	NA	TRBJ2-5	CASSPRLGGETQYF	TGTGCCAGCAGCCCCCGCCTGGGGGGAGAGACCCAGTACTTC
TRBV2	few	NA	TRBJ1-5	CASTTGNQPQHF	TGTGCCAGTACCACAGGGAATCAGCCCCAGCATTTT
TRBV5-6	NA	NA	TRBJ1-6	CASSLDPENSPLHF	TGTGCCAGCAGCTTGGACCCGGAAAATTCACCCCTCCACTTT
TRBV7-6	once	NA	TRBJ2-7	CASSLPSMGDEQYF	TGTGCCAGCAGCTTACCCAGCATGGGGGACGAGCAGTACTTC
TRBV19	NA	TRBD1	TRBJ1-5	CASSHTGGGQPQHF	TGTGCCAGTAGTCACACAGGGGGCGGTCAGCCCCAGCATTTT
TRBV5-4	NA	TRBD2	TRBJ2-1	CASSSKAGGSANEQFF	TGTGCCAGCAGCTCGAAGGCGGGGGGTTCCGCCAATGAGCAGTTCTTC
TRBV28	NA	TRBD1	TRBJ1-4	CASRGPQGAVEKLFF	TGTGCCAGCAGAGGCCCCCAGGGGGCTGTTGAAAAACTGTTTTTT
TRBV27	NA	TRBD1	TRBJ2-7	CASSRTGEAYEQYF	TGTGCCAGCAGCCGGACAGGGGAGGCCTACGAGCAGTACTTC
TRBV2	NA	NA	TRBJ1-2	CASLQQNRDGHGYTF	TGTGCCAGCCTCCAGCAAAACAGGGATGGGCATGGCTACACCTTC
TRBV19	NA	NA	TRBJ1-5	CAVSTQVNQPQHF	TGTGCCGTCTCGACACAGGTCAATCAGCCCCAGCATTTT
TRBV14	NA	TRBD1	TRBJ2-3	CASSPRQGTQYF	TGTGCCAGCAGCCCCCGACAGGGTACGCAGTATTTT
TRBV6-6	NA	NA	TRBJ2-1	CASSYSSQGEGEQFF	TGTGCCAGCAGTTACTCATCTCAGGGGGAGGGTGAGCAGTTCTTC
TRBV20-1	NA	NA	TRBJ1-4	CSARQDATVFF	TGCAGTGCCCGCCAGGATGCGACGGTGTTTTTT